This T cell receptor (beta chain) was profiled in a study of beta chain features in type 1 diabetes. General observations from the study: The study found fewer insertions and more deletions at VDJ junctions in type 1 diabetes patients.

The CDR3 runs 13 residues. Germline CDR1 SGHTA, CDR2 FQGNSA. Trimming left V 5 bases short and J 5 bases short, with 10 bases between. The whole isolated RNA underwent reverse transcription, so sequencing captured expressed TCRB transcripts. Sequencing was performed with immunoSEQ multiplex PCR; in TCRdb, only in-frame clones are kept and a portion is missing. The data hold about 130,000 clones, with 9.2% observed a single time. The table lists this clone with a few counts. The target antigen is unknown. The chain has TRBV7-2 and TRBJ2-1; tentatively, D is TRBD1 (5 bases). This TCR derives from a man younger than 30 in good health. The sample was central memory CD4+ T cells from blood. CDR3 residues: CASSLRVDNEQFF. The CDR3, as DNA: TGTGCCAGCAGCCTCAGGGTAGACAATGAGCAGTTCTTC. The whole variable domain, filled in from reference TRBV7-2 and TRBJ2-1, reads GAGVSQSPSNKVTEKGKDVELRCDPISGHTALYWYRQSLGQGLEFLIYFQGNSAPDKSGLPSDRFSAERTGGSVSTLTIQRTQQEDSAVYLCASSLRVDNEQFFGPGTRLTVL.